The present entry profiles one T cell receptor (beta chain) with its context. How the authors handled the data: With immunoSEQ giving junction-only sequences and no quality scores, filtering differed. TCRdb's table, derived via immunoSEQ multiplex PCR, lists solely in-frame clones and lacks some. V and J calls and clone size follow that table, whereas D and trimming were derived from the DNA. In the table there are around 2.3 million clones, approximately 96% of which are singletons. This record comes from a study of shared clonotypes between healthy human individuals. The CDR3 has 18 residues. The germline V gene has CDR1 SGHNT and CDR2 YYREEE (reference sequence). The trim removed 0 bases at V and 6 bases at J, leaving 12 bases unmatched.

The sequence was obtained from a man younger than 35 in good health. The genes are TRBV5-4 and TRBJ2-2, with 9 bases fitting TRBD2. The sample comprised naive CD4+ T cells sorted from blood. Regarding subset: CD45RA+ positively selected. CDR3 nucleotides: TGTGCCAGCAGCTTGGGAAACGCGCTGCGGGGGGGCCCCGGGGAGCTGTTTTTT. Translated: CASSLGNALRGGPGELFF.